This is a list of T cell receptor beta chains from one sample in a study of spatial heterogeneity in lung cancer. TCRdb fed the 5' RACE reads into MiXCR, producing one record per CDR3 protein. The sample lists 39,000 or so distinct CDR3 sequences, more than 9% occurring once. This material consisted of PBMCs, taken at follow-up. Receptor source: a female donor with early-stage non-small cell lung cancer. Each CDR3 is given with its conserved first and last residue. Each record gives: CDR3 protein, CDR3 DNA, J gene, D gene, V gene, clone size. A D gene is named only where the DNA matches it firmly. Size is stated for part of the rows, as once, few or many counts, or as a class when the clone is expanded.

CDR3aa: CASTQGGASSYNEQFF
CDR3nt: TGTGCCAGCACCCAAGGAGGGGCCAGCTCCTACAATGAGCAGTTCTTC
j_gene: TRBJ2-1
d_gene: .
v_gene: TRBV7-2
abundance: .

CDR3aa: CSARDRTQSSYNSPLHF
CDR3nt: TGCAGTGCTAGAGATCGCACCCAGAGCTCCTATAATTCACCCCTCCACTTT
j_gene: TRBJ1-6
d_gene: .
v_gene: TRBV20-1
abundance: .

CDR3aa: CATTSSPSGESYTQYF
CDR3nt: TGTGCCACCACCTCATCTCCTAGCGGGGAGTCATATACGCAGTATTTT
j_gene: TRBJ2-3
d_gene: TRBD2
v_gene: TRBV24-1
abundance: few

CDR3aa: CASSHLAEDTQYF
CDR3nt: TGTGCCAGCAGCCACTTGGCCGAGGATACGCAGTATTTT
j_gene: TRBJ2-3
d_gene: .
v_gene: TRBV7-8
abundance: many

CDR3aa: CASSLKGAEAFF
CDR3nt: TGTGCCAGCAGCTTAAAGGGGGCTGAAGCTTTCTTT
j_gene: TRBJ1-1
d_gene: .
v_gene: TRBV7-9
abundance: many

CDR3aa: CASSSNPSGDTQYF
CDR3nt: TGTGCCAGCAGCTCTAACCCTAGTGGAGATACGCAGTATTTT
j_gene: TRBJ2-3
d_gene: .
v_gene: TRBV7-2
abundance: .

CDR3aa: CASSVGNSNTDTQYF
CDR3nt: TGTGCCAGCAGCGTAGGGAATTCTAACACAGATACGCAGTATTTT
j_gene: TRBJ2-3
d_gene: .
v_gene: TRBV9
abundance: many

CDR3aa: CASSPLREQFF
CDR3nt: TGTGCCAGCAGCCCCCTCCGGGAGCAGTTCTTC
j_gene: TRBJ2-1
d_gene: .
v_gene: TRBV2
abundance: .

CDR3aa: CASSDRGPQSGANVLTF
CDR3nt: TGTGCCAGTAGTGACAGGGGTCCGCAATCCGGGGCCAACGTCCTGACTTTC
j_gene: TRBJ2-6
d_gene: TRBD1
v_gene: TRBV19
abundance: .

CDR3aa: CASSLVAGSTDTQYF
CDR3nt: TGTGCCAGCAGCTTAGTAGCGGGGAGCACAGATACGCAGTATTTT
j_gene: TRBJ2-3
d_gene: TRBD2
v_gene: TRBV7-3
abundance: few

CDR3aa: CASTGSGTGETQYF
CDR3nt: TGTGCCAGTACGGGTTCCGGCACCGGGGAGACCCAGTACTTC
j_gene: TRBJ2-5
d_gene: .
v_gene: TRBV19
abundance: few

CDR3aa: CASSLMGGSTDTQYF
CDR3nt: TGTGCCAGCAGCTTAATGGGGGGTAGTACAGATACGCAGTATTTT
j_gene: TRBJ2-3
d_gene: .
v_gene: TRBV7-3
abundance: medium-sized

CDR3aa: CASTLDSYGYTF
CDR3nt: TGTGCCAGCACCCTTGACAGCTATGGCTACACCTTC
j_gene: TRBJ1-2
d_gene: .
v_gene: TRBV21-1
abundance: many

CDR3aa: CASSLYGQGVGGANVLTF
CDR3nt: TGTGCCAGCAGCTTATACGGACAGGGAGTAGGTGGGGCCAACGTCCTGACTTTC
j_gene: TRBJ2-6
d_gene: TRBD1
v_gene: TRBV7-2
abundance: many

CDR3aa: CASSRDNYGYTF
CDR3nt: TGCGCCAGCAGCCGAGATAACTATGGCTACACCTTC
j_gene: TRBJ1-2
d_gene: .
v_gene: TRBV4-3
abundance: many

CDR3aa: CSVLQGRDIQYF
CDR3nt: TGCAGCGTTTTACAGGGGCGAGACATTCAGTACTTC
j_gene: TRBJ2-4
d_gene: TRBD1
v_gene: TRBV29-1
abundance: few

CDR3aa: CASSLRAGGTDTQYF
CDR3nt: TGTGCCAGCAGTTTAAGGGCAGGGGGAACAGATACGCAGTATTTT
j_gene: TRBJ2-3
d_gene: TRBD1
v_gene: TRBV28
abundance: .

CDR3aa: CSVWGQSETQYF
CDR3nt: TGCAGCGTTTGGGGTCAATCGGAGACCCAGTACTTC
j_gene: TRBJ2-5
d_gene: .
v_gene: TRBV29-1
abundance: .

CDR3aa: CASSIQQGRDEQFF
CDR3nt: TGTGCCAGTAGTATTCAGCAGGGAAGGGATGAGCAGTTCTTC
j_gene: TRBJ2-1
d_gene: .
v_gene: TRBV19
abundance: many

CDR3aa: CASSVAAGAFSSYNEQFF
CDR3nt: TGTGCCAGCAGCGTAGCAGCGGGGGCCTTCAGCTCCTACAATGAGCAGTTCTTC
j_gene: TRBJ2-1
d_gene: TRBD2
v_gene: TRBV9
abundance: few

CDR3aa: CASSIDRVYTGELFF
CDR3nt: TGTGCCAGTAGTATCGACAGGGTCTACACCGGGGAGCTGTTTTTT
j_gene: TRBJ2-2
d_gene: TRBD1
v_gene: TRBV19
abundance: many

CDR3aa: CSARLTGDTQYF
CDR3nt: TGCAGTGCTAGACTCACGGGAGATACGCAGTATTTT
j_gene: TRBJ2-3
d_gene: .
v_gene: TRBV20-1
abundance: .

CDR3aa: CSVEWSRAGHSYNEQFF
CDR3nt: TGCAGCGTTGAGTGGTCCCGGGCAGGACACTCCTACAATGAGCAGTTCTTC
j_gene: TRBJ2-1
d_gene: .
v_gene: TRBV29-1
abundance: many

CDR3aa: CASSGGVADTQYF
CDR3nt: TGTGCCAGCAGCGGGGGAGTTGCAGATACGCAGTATTTT
j_gene: TRBJ2-3
d_gene: .
v_gene: TRBV9
abundance: few

CDR3aa: CASSPRRGKNIQYF
CDR3nt: TGTGCCAGCTCTCCCAGGAGGGGCAAAAACATTCAGTACTTC
j_gene: TRBJ2-4
d_gene: .
v_gene: TRBV28
abundance: many

CDR3aa: CASSEAEDGELFF
CDR3nt: TGTGCCAGCAGTGAAGCGGAGGACGGGGAGCTGTTTTTT
j_gene: TRBJ2-2
d_gene: .
v_gene: TRBV2
abundance: many

CDR3aa: CASSQDMTASTAFF
CDR3nt: TGCGCCAGCAGCCAAGATATGACAGCTTCGACAGCTTTCTTT
j_gene: TRBJ1-1
d_gene: .
v_gene: TRBV4-1
abundance: .

CDR3aa: CSARDRGLSGNTIYF
CDR3nt: TGCAGTGCTAGGGACAGGGGGCTCTCTGGAAACACCATATATTTT
j_gene: TRBJ1-3
d_gene: TRBD1
v_gene: TRBV20-1
abundance: few

CDR3aa: CASSQDWGIQGINSPLHF
CDR3nt: TGCGCCAGCAGCCAAGATTGGGGGATACAGGGGATTAACTCACCCCTCCACTTT
j_gene: TRBJ1-6
d_gene: TRBD1
v_gene: TRBV4-3
abundance: many

CDR3aa: CASSPGWLGDNSPLHF
CDR3nt: TGCGCCAGCAGCCCGGGGTGGTTGGGGGATAATTCACCCCTCCACTTT
j_gene: TRBJ1-6
d_gene: .
v_gene: TRBV5-1
abundance: .

CDR3aa: CAISEENWGAGEQFF
CDR3nt: TGTGCCATCAGTGAAGAAAATTGGGGGGCTGGAGAGCAGTTCTTC
j_gene: TRBJ2-1
d_gene: .
v_gene: TRBV10-3
abundance: few

CDR3aa: CASSQFLAGLSGANVLTF
CDR3nt: TGTGCCAGCAGCCAATTCCTAGCGGGGTTGTCTGGGGCCAACGTCCTGACTTTC
j_gene: TRBJ2-6
d_gene: TRBD2
v_gene: TRBV14
abundance: few

CDR3aa: CASSPTSTRQFF
CDR3nt: TGTGCCAGCAGCCCTACTAGTACGAGGCAGTTCTTC
j_gene: TRBJ2-1
d_gene: .
v_gene: TRBV2
abundance: .

CDR3aa: CASSLRGTSTQYF
CDR3nt: TGTGCCAGCAGCCTCCGGGGTACGAGTACGCAGTATTTT
j_gene: TRBJ2-3
d_gene: .
v_gene: TRBV4-2
abundance: few

CDR3aa: CASSLSPGANVLTF
CDR3nt: TGTGCCAGCAGTTTAAGTCCCGGGGCCAACGTCCTGACTTTC
j_gene: TRBJ2-6
d_gene: .
v_gene: TRBV28
abundance: few

CDR3aa: CASSPNPSGVTYNEQFF
CDR3nt: TGTGCCAGCTCACCCAATCCTAGCGGGGTCACCTACAATGAGCAGTTCTTC
j_gene: TRBJ2-1
d_gene: TRBD2
v_gene: TRBV18
abundance: .

CDR3aa: CASTAGVGEQYF
CDR3nt: TGTGCCAGCACCGCCGGAGTCGGCGAGCAGTACTTC
j_gene: TRBJ2-7
d_gene: .
v_gene: TRBV28
abundance: many

CDR3aa: CASSPTAGGPSETQYF
CDR3nt: TGCGCCAGCAGCCCGACGGCGGGGGGACCTTCCGAGACCCAGTACTTC
j_gene: TRBJ2-5
d_gene: TRBD2
v_gene: TRBV5-1
abundance: few

CDR3aa: CASSPPRVNYGYTF
CDR3nt: TGTGCCAGCTCACCACCCCGGGTTAACTATGGCTACACCTTC
j_gene: TRBJ1-2
d_gene: .
v_gene: TRBV18
abundance: many

CDR3aa: CASSLVAGRSGYTF
CDR3nt: TGTGCCAGCAGCTTAGTTGCAGGGAGGAGTGGCTACACCTTC
j_gene: TRBJ1-2
d_gene: .
v_gene: TRBV7-2
abundance: many

CDR3aa: CASSGDRSLRANEKLFF
CDR3nt: TGCGCCAGCAGCGGGGACAGATCCCTCCGGGCTAATGAAAAACTGTTTTTT
j_gene: TRBJ1-4
d_gene: TRBD1
v_gene: TRBV5-1
abundance: few

CDR3aa: CASSETNSVDEQYF
CDR3nt: TGTGCCAGCAGTGAGACCAACAGCGTCGACGAGCAGTACTTC
j_gene: TRBJ2-7
d_gene: .
v_gene: TRBV28
abundance: many

CDR3aa: CASSQDPPGVNQPQHF
CDR3nt: TGTGCCAGCAGCCAAGATCCCCCGGGAGTCAATCAGCCCCAGCATTTT
j_gene: TRBJ1-5
d_gene: .
v_gene: TRBV3-1
abundance: many

CDR3aa: CASSQDIEISYNSPLHF
CDR3nt: TGTGCCAGCAGCCAAGATATTGAAATCTCCTATAATTCACCCCTCCACTTT
j_gene: TRBJ1-6
d_gene: .
v_gene: TRBV3-1
abundance: many

CDR3aa: CASSESVGRETQYF
CDR3nt: TGTGCCAGCAGTGAATCGGTAGGGAGAGAGACCCAGTACTTC
j_gene: TRBJ2-5
d_gene: .
v_gene: TRBV25-1
abundance: .

CDR3aa: CASSEQRADTQYF
CDR3nt: TGTGCCAGCAGTGAACAGCGGGCAGATACGCAGTATTTT
j_gene: TRBJ2-3
d_gene: .
v_gene: TRBV6-1
abundance: few

CDR3aa: CASSQVGSQETQYF
CDR3nt: TGTGCCAGCAGCCAAGTGGGGAGTCAAGAGACCCAGTACTTC
j_gene: TRBJ2-5
d_gene: .
v_gene: TRBV14
abundance: few

CDR3aa: CASSLEGSGQGDQPQHF
CDR3nt: TGTGCCAGCAGCTTAGAAGGTTCGGGACAGGGAGATCAGCCCCAGCATTTT
j_gene: TRBJ1-5
d_gene: TRBD1
v_gene: TRBV11-2
abundance: many

CDR3aa: CASSGWTSDNEQFF
CDR3nt: TGTGCCAGCAGTGGTTGGACTAGCGACAATGAGCAGTTCTTC
j_gene: TRBJ2-1
d_gene: TRBD2
v_gene: TRBV6-4
abundance: few

CDR3aa: CASSPKQDTQYF
CDR3nt: TGTGCCAGCTCACCGAAGCAGGATACGCAGTATTTT
j_gene: TRBJ2-3
d_gene: .
v_gene: TRBV18
abundance: many

CDR3aa: CACGTSGNEQFF
CDR3nt: TGTGCCTGCGGGACTAGCGGCAATGAGCAGTTCTTC
j_gene: TRBJ2-1
d_gene: TRBD2
v_gene: TRBV5-4
abundance: .

CDR3aa: CASSQEAGRLGNTEAFF
CDR3nt: TGCGCCAGCAGCCAAGAAGCCGGGAGACTGGGGAACACTGAAGCTTTCTTT
j_gene: TRBJ1-1
d_gene: .
v_gene: TRBV4-1
abundance: few

CDR3aa: CASSFRQINIQYF
CDR3nt: TGTGCCAGCAGCTTTAGACAGATAAACATTCAGTACTTC
j_gene: TRBJ2-4
d_gene: .
v_gene: TRBV7-2
abundance: many

CDR3aa: CASSLGPASNTEAFF
CDR3nt: TGTGCCAGCAGTTTAGGGCCGGCCTCGAACACTGAAGCTTTCTTT
j_gene: TRBJ1-1
d_gene: .
v_gene: TRBV28
abundance: .

CDR3aa: CASSLVVGARRNEQFF
CDR3nt: TGTGCCAGCAGTTTAGTCGTCGGGGCTCGGAGGAATGAGCAGTTCTTC
j_gene: TRBJ2-1
d_gene: .
v_gene: TRBV27
abundance: .

CDR3aa: CASSLANTGELFF
CDR3nt: TGTGCCAGCAGTTTAGCTAACACCGGGGAGCTGTTTTTT
j_gene: TRBJ2-2
d_gene: .
v_gene: TRBV28
abundance: few

CDR3aa: CSAEDRDRNTDTQYF
CDR3nt: TGCAGTGCGGAGGACCGGGACAGAAACACAGATACGCAGTATTTT
j_gene: TRBJ2-3
d_gene: TRBD1
v_gene: TRBV20-1
abundance: many

CDR3aa: CASSTGTEHSNQPQHF
CDR3nt: TGTGCCAGTAGTACAGGGACAGAGCATAGCAATCAGCCCCAGCATTTT
j_gene: TRBJ1-5
d_gene: TRBD1
v_gene: TRBV19
abundance: .

CDR3aa: CASSYPTGAEGYGYTF
CDR3nt: TGTGCCAGCAGTTACCCGACAGGTGCCGAGGGGTATGGCTACACCTTC
j_gene: TRBJ1-2
d_gene: .
v_gene: TRBV6-6
abundance: few